What follows describes a single TCR beta chain. These data come from a study of identical twins. Germline CDR1 SEHNR, CDR2 FQNEAQ (reference sequence). CDR3 length: 16 residues. V shed 1 base and J shed 5 bases, with 17 bases lying between them. Template switching added a universal primer binding site, and final cDNA carried unique molecular identifiers. A single record per CDR3 protein comes from TCRdb applying MiXCR to the 5' RACE reads. The sample consists of over 550,000 distinct CDR3 sequences, around 7.5% of them appearing once. These data are also associated with another study on yellow fever vaccine responses in identical twins.

The TCR was taken from a woman under 30 in good health. The rearrangement uses TRBV7-9 and TRBJ1-1; D is perhaps TRBD1 (6 bases). The sample was PBMCs. This CDR3 is CASSLEGGLRRTEAFF. CDR3 nucleotides: TGTGCCAGCAGCTTAGAAGGGGGGTTAAGACGTACTGAAGCTTTCTTT. The full variable domain, its missing parts supplied by reference TRBV7-9 and TRBJ1-1, is DTGVSQNPRHKITKRGQNVTFRCDPISEHNRLYWYRQTLGQGPEFLTYFQNEAQLEKSRLLSDRFSAERPKGSFSTLEIQRTEQGDSAMYLCASSLEGGLRRTEAFFGQGTRLTVV.